Reported below is one T cell receptor beta chain. CDR1 and CDR2 (germline): MGHRA, YSYEKL. The V segment lost 4 bases and the J segment 5 bases; nucleotides outside the gene matches: 7. CDR3 length: 15 residues. In the source study's methods: Scientists estimated how many nucleated cells there were by amplifying reference gene primers. Assay used: immunoSEQ multiplex PCR; TCRdb lists only in-frame clones, some missing. The DNA was the basis for D and trimming; V, J and clone size are from that table. The sample holds some 510,000 clones, over 75% seen once. The data were taken from a study of blood T cell repertoires in COVID-19. Participants, about 18 to 90 years old, spanned about two dozen US areas. In Cohort 3, a recovered donor had either two negative PCRs, clearance, or symptom resolution.

Sequencing input: PBMCs or T cells enriched from blood (not recorded which). The chain has TRBV4-1 and TRBJ1-4; 7 nucleotides match TRBD1. The clonotype comes from a woman aged 35 to 49 who had recovered from COVID-19. The CDR3 here is CASSPWTGINEKLFF. The DNA for the CDR3 is TGCGCCAGCAGCCCGTGGACAGGAATCAATGAAAAACTGTTTTTT.